Sequencing of this T cell receptor beta chain was carried out in a study of T cell repertoires in cytomegalovirus infection. Study in general: Based on public TCR beta signatures, there were indications of CMV infection and of a matching HLA type.

Study results and limitations: Within the response measured ex vivo, HLA-C-restricted CMV-specific TCR beta clonotypes were dominant.

TCRdb passed the reads through MiXCR, listing each CDR3 protein once. The repertoire has 650,000 to 900,000 distinct CDR3 sequences, roughly 29% of them found once; the top ten carry over 10%. The CDR3 covers 15 residues. Germline V gene sequence: CDR1 LNHDA, CDR2 SQIVND (reference sequence). Deletions cut 9 bases from V and 4 bases from J, with 19 bases between. This clonotype was recorded a few times. Its antigen is unknown. The gene calls are TRBV19 and TRBJ2-1; maybe TRBD2 (7 bases). The sequencing used cultured CD8+ T cells from PBMCs, collected from culture after CMV antigen stimulation. The sequence was collected from a human donor in good health (CMV status not recorded). Some clones in this sample may be carry-over from other donors' samples. The CDR3 region has the DNA TGTGCCAGCGGTCATTGGGGGGGCCGTTACAATGAGCAGTTCTTC. It encodes CASGHWGGRYNEQFF.